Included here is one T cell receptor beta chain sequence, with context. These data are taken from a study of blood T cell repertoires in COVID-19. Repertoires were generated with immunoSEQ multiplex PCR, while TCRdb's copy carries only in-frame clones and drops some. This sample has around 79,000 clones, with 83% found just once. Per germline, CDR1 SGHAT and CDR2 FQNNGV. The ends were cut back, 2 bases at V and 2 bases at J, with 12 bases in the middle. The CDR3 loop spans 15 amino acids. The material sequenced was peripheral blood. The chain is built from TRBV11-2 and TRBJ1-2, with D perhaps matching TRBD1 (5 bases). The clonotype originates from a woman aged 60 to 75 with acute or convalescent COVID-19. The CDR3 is CASSLSSGLNYGYTF. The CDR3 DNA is TGTGCCAGCAGCTTAAGCTCGGGACTAAACTATGGCTACACCTTC.